This T cell receptor (beta chain) was recorded in a study of identifying expanded T cells in peripheral blood (dated by TCRdb to between 2018 and 2020). The study in broad terms: Separate aliquots of the same genomic DNA pool were sequenced to produce technical replicates, and four replicates were compared in pairs.

Study-level results and caveats: Across all healthy-donor time intervals, the beta-binomial model significantly lowered both the number of clones called differentially abundant and the false-positive rate. Approximately 1.2 differentially abundant clones were flagged by the binomial model between technical replicates, whereas about 15 and 19 were flagged over roughly two weeks and four weeks, respectively. For all healthy donors, the variance in clone template counts between roughly 2-week samples rose significantly as total template count increased. The authors expected that over much longer intervals, such as months to years, biological variance in healthy repertoires might increase even further.

No immune events such as infections were documented for the healthy donors during the collection period. Blood repertoires from healthy donors were used as a training cohort for calibrating time-dependent variance in a beta-binomial model of differential abundance of T-cell clones. The training cohort included approximately 10 healthy donors, of whom 3 were female and 7 were male. Donor ages ranged from about 29 to 65 years, with an average of roughly 40 years. Whole blood, obtained from a commercial supplier, was collected from each healthy donor at three time points spaced roughly 14 days apart. For immunosequencing, genomic DNA was extracted from whole blood that had not been sorted. The immunoSEQ Assay, which relies on bias-controlled multiplex PCR amplification of genomic DNA, was used to profile TCRbeta CDR3 regions. In the authors' own workflow: To quantify the absolute abundance of each unique TCRbeta CDR3 region, the sequences were collapsed and filtered. Differential abundance was tested with a binomial (Fisher-equivalent) model and with a beta-binomial model adding time-dependent variance fitted from healthy donors. Clones with fewer than 5 combined templates were excluded, and clones with Benjamini-Hochberg FDR below 0.01 were called differentially abundant. Beta-binomial variance was modeled as a function of total template count across the two samples using the form v = (b*log(k)+a)^2. TCRdb took this table from immuneACCESS and kept in-frame rearrangements with V and J called. Such tables lack part of the clones; where checked against another copy, unresolved V genes explain under half of the gap, and the rest is unexplained. V, J and clone size derive from that table, while D and trimming were established from the DNA sequence. The sample records about 130,000 clones, 86% of which are singletons. About 8% of the sample goes to the ten largest clones.

Counted from cysteine to phenylalanine, this CDR3 has 15 amino acids. Just CDR3 DNA is preserved here, 45 bases in frame from base 1. From a lookup of the germline V gene (reference sequence), CDR1 and CDR2 are GTSNPN and SVGIG. V is shortened by 2 bases, J by 6 bases, and the region joining them spans 20 bases. A remark on this clone: Which antigen it targets is not known. Per-nucleotide qualities are absent, and no much larger clonotype sits a single base away.

This TCR came from a person aged 18-69 years in good health. The sample taken for sequencing was blood. The chain links TRBV30 with TRBJ2-7; a tentative D call is TRBD1 (5 bases match). At the DNA level, the sequence is TGTGCCTGGAGTCTTGGCCTAGGGGTTGGGTCCGAGCAGTACTTC. This gives the protein CAWSLGLGVGSEQYF.